This T cell receptor beta chain was recovered during a study of OX40 agonist ivuxolimab in advanced cancers. On the study more broadly: Ivuxolimab, which patients received intravenously every 2 weeks, was dosed at 0.01 to 10 mg/kg.

The CDR3 covers 16 residues. Germline values: CDR1 LGHNA, CDR2 YSLEER. The V end was cut by 0 bases, the J end by 2 bases, with 14 bases between. Assay: immunoSEQ multiplex PCR; the TCRdb copy retains only in-frame clones and omits some. The data contain tens of thousands of clones, roughly nine tenths of them singletons. This clone was picked up one time. Its antigen is not known. Whole-study findings and limits: More expanded clones were found, on average, in CD8+ than in CD4+ T cells. Part of the nonresponder group also had normalized T-cell clonal expansion that was low.

This receptor was obtained from an adult with an advanced solid tumor such as melanoma, head and neck, liver or kidney cancer. Sequencing was performed on CD4+ or CD8+ T cells sorted from blood, taken in a trial of the OX40 agonist ivuxolimab. The genes are TRBV4-3 and TRBJ2-7, with a weak D call TRBD1 (5 bases). CDR3 in amino acids: CASSQDSTTVTYEQYF. DNA for the CDR3: TGCGCCAGCAGCCAAGATTCCACGACAGTAACCTACGAGCAGTACTTC.